The clone carrying this T cell receptor beta chain came up once. Its specificity is not known. The source of the sample is a study of CD8+ T cells in alopecia areata. Study-wide context: Disease severity was quantified as SALT score of affected scalp area. General study results and limits: It was observed that many expanded lesional clones persisted in scalp and blood during tofacitinib.

Extracted from the samples, RNA was reverse transcribed into cDNA to serve as the sequencing template. Libraries were prepared by immunoSEQ multiplex PCR; TCRdb keeps only in-frame clonotypes and omits some of them. This table holds roughly 140,000 clones, 82% found once. Treatment noted: oral pan-JAK inhibitor, 5-10 mg twice daily. The material sequenced was CD8+ T cells sorted from blood, taken at week 4, from a patient treated with tofacitinib. This sequence originates from a human donor with alopecia areata.

The CDR3 reads CASSPSSGANVLTF. The CDR3 DNA sequence: TGTGCCAGCAGCCCATCCTCTGGGGCCAACGTCCTGACTTTC. This sequence joins TRBV7-2 and TRBJ2-6; D is ambiguous. V shed 5 bases and J shed 0 bases, with 5 bases lying between them. The V gene's germline CDR1 is SGHTA and CDR2 FQGNSA. The CDR3 totals 14 residues.